This is a list of T cell receptor beta chains from one sample in a study of T cell responses to AZD1222 COVID-19 vaccine. Assay used: immunoSEQ multiplex PCR; TCRdb lists only in-frame clones, some missing. Seen here are approximately 96,000 clones, 80% to 95% observed once, and the top ten hold 11%. Sequences were derived from peripheral blood, sampled 28 days after the second AZD1222 dose. These receptors were taken from an adult who received the AZD1222 COVID-19 vaccine. CDR3s include the opening cysteine and the closing phenylalanine or tryptophan. D genes are given only for firm matches. Clone size appears in some rows only: once, few, many, or a class for an expanded clone.

>-|-|TRBV29-1|TRBJ2-5
TGCAGCGTTGGTCCTTCCAGGGAGACCCAGTACTTC
CSVGPSRETQYF
>many|-|TRBV2|TRBJ1-2
TGTGCCAGCAGTGAAATGGGGTATGGCTACACCTTC
CASSEMGYGYTF
>-|-|TRBV29-1|TRBJ1-1
TGCAGCGTTGAAGGCAGGCTGAACACTGAAGCTTTCTTT
CSVEGRLNTEAFF
>-|-|TRBV6-2/TRBV6-3|TRBJ1-1
TGTGCCAGCAGTCAACTGGACGGATTTATGAACACTGAAGCTTTCTTT
CASSQLDGFMNTEAFF
>-|TRBD2|TRBV18|TRBJ2-5
TGTGCCAGCTCGACTAGCGGGGGCCAAGAGACCCAGTACTTC
CASSTSGGQETQYF
>many|-|TRBV5-1|TRBJ2-7
TGCGCCAGCAGCCCTAGGGTTGGTAGCGCCTCCTACGAGCAGTACTTC
CASSPRVGSASYEQYF
>-|TRBD1|TRBV19|TRBJ2-5
TGTGCCAGTAGTAAAGGGGGCGGGTCGGAGACCCAGTACTTC
CASSKGGGSETQYF
>-|TRBD1|TRBV9|TRBJ2-2
TGTGCCAGCAGCGCCGGCCCGGGACAGGGGGAGAACACCGGGGAGCTGTTTTTT
CASSAGPGQGENTGELFF
>-|-|TRBV12-5|TRBJ1-5
TGTGCTAGTGCCAAGGACAATCCGGTGCAGCCCCAGCATTTT
CASAKDNPVQPQHF
>-|TRBD2|TRBV13|TRBJ2-1
TGTGCCAGCAGCGAGGGGGGGACTAGCGTTTACAATGAGCAGTTCTTC
CASSEGGTSVYNEQFF
>-|-|TRBV19|TRBJ1-3
TGTGCCAGTAACACCGAGCTTGGAAACACCATATATTTT
CASNTELGNTIYF
>-|TRBD1|TRBV20-1|TRBJ1-1
TGCAGTGCTAGTGGGACAGTCAAAGCTTTGAACACTGAAGCTTTCTTT
CSASGTVKALNTEAFF
>once|-|TRBV28|TRBJ2-7
TGTGCCAGCAGCCCTTCGACAGGGACTTCCTACGAGCAGTACTTC
CASSPSTGTSYEQYF
>-|-|TRBV20-1|TRBJ2-7
TGCAGTGCTCATGACACCTACGAGCAGTACTTC
CSAHDTYEQYF
>-|TRBD1|TRBV2|TRBJ1-1
TGTGCCAGCAGGCAGGGGGCACTGAGCACTGAAGCTTTCTTT
CASRQGALSTEAFF
>-|-|TRBV6-6|TRBJ1-2
TGTGCCAGCACCCAAGACCAGGAGAACTATGGCTACACCTTC
CASTQDQENYGYTF
>-|TRBD1|TRBV15|TRBJ1-1
TGTGCCACCAGCACCCTATTGACAGGGGGCATGAACACTGAAGCTTTCTTT
CATSTLLTGGMNTEAFF
>-|TRBD1|TRBV13|TRBJ2-7
TGTGCCAGCAGCTCTCGGGGGACAGGGAGCTACGAGCAGTACTTC
CASSSRGTGSYEQYF
>-|-|TRBV29-1|TRBJ1-1
TGCAGCGTTGGGGGGGTGGTGTGGACTGAAGCTTTCTTT
CSVGGVVWTEAFF
>-|-|TRBV11-2|TRBJ2-3
TGTGCCAGCAGCTTAGACCCCAGCGGTTTTCCACCAGATACGCAGTATTTT
CASSLDPSGFPPDTQYF
>-|-|TRBV7-2|TRBJ1-2
TGTGCCAGCAGCTTAGGGGTAGTAGGAGGCTACACCTTC
CASSLGVVGGYTF
>-|-|TRBV6-6|TRBJ1-1
TGTGCCAGCACCCACAGGCTGACGGGGACTGAAGCTTTCTTT
CASTHRLTGTEAFF
>-|-|TRBV4-2|TRBJ2-1
TGTGCCAGCAGCCAAGGCTACAATGAGCAGTTCTTC
CASSQGYNEQFF
>-|TRBD1|TRBV13|TRBJ2-7
TGTGCCAGCACCCCCGCCGGACAGGGGCTCGAGCAGTACTTC
CASTPAGQGLEQYF
>few|TRBD2|TRBV6-1|TRBJ2-1
TGTGCCAGCAGTGATCATCGGACTAGCGGAAATGAGCAGTTCTTC
CASSDHRTSGNEQFF
>few|-|TRBV11-2|TRBJ1-4
TGTGCCAGCAGCCCGCGAGGGGATGAAAAACTGTTTTTT
CASSPRGDEKLFF
>-|TRBD1|TRBV29-1|TRBJ2-2
TGCAGCGTTGTGAGGGGGACAGGGTTTCGCGGGGAGCTGTTTTTT
CSVVRGTGFRGELFF
>-|-|TRBV30|TRBJ2-7
TGTGCCTGGAGTAGTGTGTGGAGCTTCCAGTCCTACGAGCAGTACTTC
CAWSSVWSFQSYEQYF
>-|TRBD1|TRBV5-1|TRBJ2-7
TGCGCCAGCAGCTTGACAGGGGGCTTAGGGGAGCAGTACTTC
CASSLTGGLGEQYF
>-|-|TRBV5-4|TRBJ1-1
TGTGCCAGCAGCTTAGGGCCAATGAACACTGAAGCTTTCTTT
CASSLGPMNTEAFF
>-|TRBD2|TRBV29-1|TRBJ2-5
TGCAGCGGTCGGACTAGCGGGAGTAAACAAGAGACCCAGTACTTC
CSGRTSGSKQETQYF
>few|TRBD2|TRBV9|TRBJ2-7
TGTGCCAGCAGCGTAGACCCTAGCGGGAGTTACGAGCAGTACTTC
CASSVDPSGSYEQYF
>-|TRBD2|TRBV29-1|TRBJ2-2
TGCAGCGTTGGGGCCTTTGCGGGGGACACCGGGGAGCTGTTTTTT
CSVGAFAGDTGELFF
>once|TRBD1|TRBV5-1|TRBJ1-2
TGCGCCAGCAGCTTGGCCGGACAGGGGGAAGACTATGGCTACACCTTC
CASSLAGQGEDYGYTF
>-|-|TRBV11-3|TRBJ2-2
TGTGCCAGCAGCTTAGAGTCCACCACCGGGGAGCTGTTTTTT
CASSLESTTGELFF
>-|-|TRBV27|TRBJ2-7
TGTGCCAGCAAGCACCGCACAGGCCGTACAGACGAGCAGTACTTC
CASKHRTGRTDEQYF
>-|-|TRBV18|TRBJ1-1
TGTGCCAGCTCACCACCGTCCTTTGGGAGCACTGAAGCTTTCTTT
CASSPPSFGSTEAFF
>-|TRBD1|TRBV11-3|TRBJ2-2
TGTGCCAGCAGCTTAGAAGGCTGGACAGGGGGTAACGGGGAGCTGTTTTTT
CASSLEGWTGGNGELFF
>-|-|TRBV24-1|TRBJ1-2
TGTGCCACCAGTGATCCTCGGGAATCCTATGGCTACACCTTC
CATSDPRESYGYTF
>-|-|TRBV6-5|TRBJ1-1
TGTGCCAGCAGTTACAGTAGGGCCCTTGGCACTGAAGCTTTCTTT
CASSYSRALGTEAFF
>-|-|TRBV3-1/TRBV3-2|TRBJ2-2
TGTGCCAGCAGCCACTGGAACGGGGAGCTGTTTTTT
CASSHWNGELFF
>-|-|TRBV30|TRBJ1-4
TGTGCCTGGAGTGTACGACTGCCTGCAACTAATGAAAAACTGTTTTTT
CAWSVRLPATNEKLFF
>once|-|TRBV3-1/TRBV3-2|TRBJ1-1
TGTGCCAGCAGCCACGCAGGTGAAGCTTTCTTT
CASSHAGEAFF
>-|-|TRBV20-1|TRBJ2-3
TGCAGTGCTAGTACGATAACGGGCATAGATACGCAGTATTTT
CSASTITGIDTQYF
>-|-|TRBV19|TRBJ2-1
TGTGCCAGTAGTATAAGGACTACGGCCTACAATGAGCAGTTCTTC
CASSIRTTAYNEQFF
>-|-|TRBV28|TRBJ2-2
TGTGCCAGCAGTTTTTTAATCGGGGAGCTGTTTTTT
CASSFLIGELFF
>-|-|TRBV7-6|TRBJ2-3
TGTGCCAGCAGCTTAGCGGGTCGTCAGATCTTCGGAGATACGCAGTATTTT
CASSLAGRQIFGDTQYF
>-|-|TRBV7-2|TRBJ2-7
TGTGCCAGCAGCTTCACTTTTCTCGAGCAGTACTTC
CASSFTFLEQYF
>-|-|TRBV27|TRBJ1-1
TGTGCCAGCAATCGACAGCAGAACACTGAAGCTTTCTTT
CASNRQQNTEAFF
>-|-|TRBV3-1/TRBV3-2|TRBJ1-2
TGTGCCAGCAGCCAAGAGGGCAGGAGCTCCTATGGCTACACCTTC
CASSQEGRSSYGYTF
>few|-|TRBV2|TRBJ2-7
TGTGCCAGCAGTGAGGCAGCCCGCTGGGACGAGCAGTACTTC
CASSEAARWDEQYF
>-|-|TRBV7-9|TRBJ2-7
TGTGCCAGCAACCCGAGGGCGGACACCTACGAGCAGTACTTC
CASNPRADTYEQYF
>-|-|TRBV9|TRBJ1-3
TGTGCCAGCAGCGTAGATGAAGGGGTTGGAAACACCATATATTTT
CASSVDEGVGNTIYF
>-|-|TRBV5-1|TRBJ2-1
TGCGCCAGCAGCTTGGGTGGCCCCTACAATGAGCAGTTCTTC
CASSLGGPYNEQFF
>few|TRBD2|TRBV2|TRBJ2-1
TGTGCCAGCAGCTCCAAAGTAGCGGGGGGGCCTGGCAATGAGCAGTTCTTC
CASSSKVAGGPGNEQFF
>-|TRBD2|TRBV2|TRBJ2-1
TGTGCCAGCAGTGCCACTAGCGGGTCCTACAATGAGCAGTTCTTC
CASSATSGSYNEQFF
>-|-|TRBV12-3/TRBV12-4|TRBJ2-7
TGTGCCAGCAGTTTGGGGGCAGCCTACGAGCAGTACTTC
CASSLGAAYEQYF
>-|-|TRBV4-1|TRBJ1-1
TGCGCCAGCAGCCAGAGGGCCCCGATACGGAACACTGAAGCTTTCTTT
CASSQRAPIRNTEAFF